The sequence of this T cell receptor beta chain was determined in a study of blood T cell repertoires in COVID-19. CDR1 MGHRA and CDR2 YSYEKL come from the germline V gene. The CDR3 extends over 16 amino acids. V lost 0 bases and J 1 base, leaving 9 bases between the germline ends. Profiled with immunoSEQ multiplex PCR; TCRdb holds only in-frame clones, not every one. This table has about 75,000 clones, around 83% appearing once. This clonotype originated in a woman aged 45-65 years with acute or convalescent COVID-19. Sequencing input: peripheral blood. The chain is built from TRBV4-1 and TRBJ2-2; D ambiguous. CDR3 amino acids: CASSQDRNRNTGELFF. Written as DNA, the CDR3 is TGCGCCAGCAGCCAAGATCGAAACAGGAACACCGGGGAGCTGTTTTTT.